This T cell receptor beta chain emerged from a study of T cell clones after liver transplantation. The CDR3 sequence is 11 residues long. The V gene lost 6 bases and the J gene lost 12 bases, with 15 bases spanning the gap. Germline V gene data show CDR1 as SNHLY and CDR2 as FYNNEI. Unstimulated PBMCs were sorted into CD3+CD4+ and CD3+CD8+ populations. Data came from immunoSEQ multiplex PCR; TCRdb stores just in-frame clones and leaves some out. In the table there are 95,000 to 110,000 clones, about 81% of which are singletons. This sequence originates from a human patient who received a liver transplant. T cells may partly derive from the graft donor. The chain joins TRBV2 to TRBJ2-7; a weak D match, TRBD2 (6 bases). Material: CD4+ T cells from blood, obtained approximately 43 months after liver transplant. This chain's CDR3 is CASRGDFTRYF. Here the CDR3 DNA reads TGTGCCAGCAGGGGGGACTTTACTCGGTACTTC.